The sequence of this T cell receptor beta chain was determined in a study of CD8+ T cells in alopecia areata (dated by TCRdb to the late 2010s). Regarding the study in general: High-throughput TCRbeta sequencing was used to examine T cell clonal expansion in alopecia areata in both the C3H/HeJ mouse model and human patients. Human TCRbeta sequencing covered scalp tissue and sorted CD4+ and CD8+ peripheral blood T cells from patchy and totalis/universalis alopecia areata patients and healthy controls. Scalp clonality was compared across normal scalp (n=4), patchy alopecia areata scalp (n=8), and alopecia totalis/universalis scalp (n=8). The RNA source kit depended on sample type: the PAXgene miRNA kit for fixed scalp, the miRNeasy kit for PBMCs, and the RNeasy kit for mouse skin. immunoSEQ multiplex PCR using 35 Vbeta forward primers and 13 Jbeta reverse primers was used to amplify TCRbeta CDR3 regions. Overall study results and their limits: Compared with normal scalp, lesional scalp, particularly in alopecia totalis/universalis, had higher clonality and more expanded CD8+ clones, which suggests antigenic drive. Shared TCR sequences between patients were less evident than in mice, which may be partly attributable to HLA diversity in the patient population. Resident alphabeta T cells in normal human skin are also sequenced, complicating scalp TCR repertoire analysis, unlike mouse skin dominated by gammadelta T cells.

Library prep was done by the immunoSEQ multiplex PCR assay. To provide template for TCR sequencing, every sample had RNA extracted and reverse transcribed into cDNA. First-strand cDNA was synthesized with SuperScript III using a 2:1 mix of oligo-dT and random hexamers. A synthetic immune receptor repertoire was used to measure amplification bias, and any remaining bias was corrected computationally. Turning to the authors' computational methods: Raw reads were preprocessed for error removal, and CDR3 was defined according to IMGT conventions as running from the conserved cysteine to phenylalanine. Clonality was computed as 1 minus the Shannon entropy, with the entropy normalized by log2 of the number of productive unique TCRs. CD4 or CD8 identity of scalp clones was inferred by cross-referencing scalp TCRbeta sequences with sorted blood CD4 and CD8 repertoires. Entries here come from immuneACCESS through TCRdb and include only in-frame sequences with V and J called. Some clones fail to appear in such tables; in the studies checked, an unresolved V gene covers under half of the shortfall, and the cause of the remainder is unknown. Clonal size and the V and J genes are those of that table, whereas D and trimming came from the DNA. The sample includes approximately 150,000 clones, with approximately 56% observed a single time. The ten largest clones capture roughly a third of the sample.

There are 13 amino acids in the CDR3, from cysteine to phenylalanine inclusive. The read is trimmed to its CDR3 DNA, 39 bases read in frame from base 1. CDR1 and CDR2 were assigned from the germline V gene as SGHVS and FNYEAQ. Germline trimming amounts to 5 bases on V and 6 bases on J, with 7 as the count of junction bases outside the gene matches. In regard to this clone: No cognate antigen has been identified for it. Base qualities are missing; no much larger clone stands one base away.

PBMCs were separated by density centrifugation and stained for CD3, CD4 and CD8, after which CD4+ and CD8+ T cells were sorted on a FACSAria. Scalp biopsies and blood samples were obtained from unaffected controls. The specimen was CD8+ T cells sorted from blood. This sequence uses TRBV7-6 and TRBJ2-7; 7 middle bases align to TRBD2. The TCR comes from a human donor in good health. The DNA is as follows: TGTGCCAGCAGCGCGGGGAGGGGTGGCGAGCAGTACTTC. Its translation is CASSAGRGGEQYF.